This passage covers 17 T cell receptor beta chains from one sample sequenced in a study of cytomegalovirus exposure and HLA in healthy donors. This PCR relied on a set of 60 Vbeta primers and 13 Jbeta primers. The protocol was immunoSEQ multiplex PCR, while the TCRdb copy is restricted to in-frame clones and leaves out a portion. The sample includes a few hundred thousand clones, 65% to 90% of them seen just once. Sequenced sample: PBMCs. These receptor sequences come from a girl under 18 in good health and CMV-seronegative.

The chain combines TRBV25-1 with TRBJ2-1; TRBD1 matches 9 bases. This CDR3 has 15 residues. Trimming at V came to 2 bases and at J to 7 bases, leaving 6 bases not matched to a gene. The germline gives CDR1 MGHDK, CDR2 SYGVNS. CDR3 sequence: CASSEGGTGWNEQFF. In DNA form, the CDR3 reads TGTGCCAGCAGTGAAGGGGGGACAGGGTGGAATGAGCAGTTCTTC.

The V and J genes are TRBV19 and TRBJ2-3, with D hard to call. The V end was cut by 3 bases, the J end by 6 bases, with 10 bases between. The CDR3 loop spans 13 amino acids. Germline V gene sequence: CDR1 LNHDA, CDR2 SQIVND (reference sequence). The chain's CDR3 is CASSIQVMDTQYF. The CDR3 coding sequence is TGTGCCAGTAGTATCCAGGTTATGGATACGCAGTATTTT.

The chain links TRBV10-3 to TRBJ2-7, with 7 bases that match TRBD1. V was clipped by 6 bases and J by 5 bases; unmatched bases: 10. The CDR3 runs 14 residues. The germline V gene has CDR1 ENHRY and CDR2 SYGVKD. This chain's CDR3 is CAIRQGRQGNEQYF. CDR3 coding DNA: TGTGCCATCAGACAAGGAAGACAGGGAAACGAGCAGTACTTC.

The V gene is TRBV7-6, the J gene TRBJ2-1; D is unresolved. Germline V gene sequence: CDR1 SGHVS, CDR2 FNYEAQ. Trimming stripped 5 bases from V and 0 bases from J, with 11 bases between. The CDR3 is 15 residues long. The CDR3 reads CASSRDLSSYNEQFF. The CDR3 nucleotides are TGTGCCAGCAGCCGAGACTTGAGCTCCTACAATGAGCAGTTCTTC.

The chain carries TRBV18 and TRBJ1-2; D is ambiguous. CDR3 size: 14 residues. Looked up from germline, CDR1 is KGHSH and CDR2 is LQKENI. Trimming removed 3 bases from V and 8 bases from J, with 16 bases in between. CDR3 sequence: CASSPQAGMGGYTF. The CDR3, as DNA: TGTGCCAGCTCACCGCAGGCCGGGATGGGAGGCTACACCTTC.

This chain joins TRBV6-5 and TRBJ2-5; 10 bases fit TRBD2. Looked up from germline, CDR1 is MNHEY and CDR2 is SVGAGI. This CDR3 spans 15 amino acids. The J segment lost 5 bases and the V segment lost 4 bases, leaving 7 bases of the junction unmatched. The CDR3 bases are TGTGCCAGCAGTTCAGCGGGGGGGCCATGGGAGACCCAGTACTTC. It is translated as CASSSAGGPWETQYF.

CDR3 region: CASGFIVRDREVGGYTF. CDR3 coding DNA: TGTGCTAGTGGTTTTATCGTCCGCGACAGGGAAGTCGGCGGCTACACCTTC. The chain combines TRBV12-5 with TRBJ1-2, with 7 bases lining up with TRBD1. V shed 3 bases and J 8 bases; nucleotides not matched to a gene: 18. Germline CDR1 and CDR2: LGHNT and FRNRAP. The CDR3 spans 17 residues.

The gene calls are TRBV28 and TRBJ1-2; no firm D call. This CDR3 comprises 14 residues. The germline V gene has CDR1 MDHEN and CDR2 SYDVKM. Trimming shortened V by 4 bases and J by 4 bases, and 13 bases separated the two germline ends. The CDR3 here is CASSYASIGYGYTF. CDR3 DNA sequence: TGTGCCAGCAGTTACGCCTCGATCGGCTATGGCTACACCTTC.

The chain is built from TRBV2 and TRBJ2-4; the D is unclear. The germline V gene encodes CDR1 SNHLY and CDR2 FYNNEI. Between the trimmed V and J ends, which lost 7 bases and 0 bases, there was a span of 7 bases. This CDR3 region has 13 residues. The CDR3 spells CASTPLAKNIQYF. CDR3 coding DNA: TGTGCCAGCACCCCCCTAGCCAAAAACATTCAGTACTTC.

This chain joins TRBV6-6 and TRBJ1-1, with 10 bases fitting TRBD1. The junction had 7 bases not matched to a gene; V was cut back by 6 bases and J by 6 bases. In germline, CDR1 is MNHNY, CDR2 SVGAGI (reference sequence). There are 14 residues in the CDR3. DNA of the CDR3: TGTGCCAGCAGGACAGGGGGCAATTCCGCTGAAGCTTTCTTT. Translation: CASRTGGNSAEAFF.

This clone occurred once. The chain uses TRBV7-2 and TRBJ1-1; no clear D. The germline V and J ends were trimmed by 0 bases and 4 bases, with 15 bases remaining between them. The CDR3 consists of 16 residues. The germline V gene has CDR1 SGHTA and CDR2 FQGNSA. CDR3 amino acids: CASSLAPSSGGTEAFF. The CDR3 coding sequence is TGTGCCAGCAGCTTAGCGCCCTCCTCGGGTGGCACTGAAGCTTTCTTT.

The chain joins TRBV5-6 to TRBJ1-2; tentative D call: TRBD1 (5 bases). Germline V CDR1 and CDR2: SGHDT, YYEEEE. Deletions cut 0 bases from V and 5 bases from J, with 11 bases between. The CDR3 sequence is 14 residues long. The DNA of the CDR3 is TGTGCCAGCAGCTTGGGCTCGGGGGTATATGGCTACACCTTC. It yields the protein CASSLGSGVYGYTF.

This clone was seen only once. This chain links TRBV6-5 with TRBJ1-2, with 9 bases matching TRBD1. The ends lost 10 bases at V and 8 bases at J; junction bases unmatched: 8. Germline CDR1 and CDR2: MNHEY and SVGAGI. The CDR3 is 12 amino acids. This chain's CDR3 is CATRTGVGGYTF. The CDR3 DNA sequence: TGTGCCACCCGGACAGGGGTAGGCGGCTACACCTTC.

Here the CDR3 DNA reads TGTGCCAGCAGCCCGGGGACAGCTTCTAACTATGGCTACACCTTC. Its protein product is CASSPGTASNYGYTF. V is TRBV5-6 and J is TRBJ1-2; 7 bases match TRBD1. Trimming cost V 4 bases and J 0 bases; bases outside gene matches: 6. Germline V gene lookup returns CDR1 SGHDT and CDR2 YYEEEE. The CDR3 totals 15 residues.

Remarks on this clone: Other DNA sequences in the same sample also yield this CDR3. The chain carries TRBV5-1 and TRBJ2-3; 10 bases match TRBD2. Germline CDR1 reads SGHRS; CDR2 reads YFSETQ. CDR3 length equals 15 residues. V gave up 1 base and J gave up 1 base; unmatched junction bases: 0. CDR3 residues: CASSLLAGGTDTQYF. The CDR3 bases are TGCGCCAGCAGCTTGCTAGCGGGGGGCACAGATACGCAGTATTTT.

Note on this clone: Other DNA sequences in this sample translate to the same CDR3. The CDR3 is CASSLDRGDEQYF. The CDR3 DNA is TGTGCCAGCAGCCTCGACAGGGGCGACGAGCAGTACTTC. This chain uses TRBV7-3 with TRBJ2-7; 8 bases align to TRBD1. This CDR3 has 13 amino acids. Germline loops: CDR1 SGHTA, CDR2 FQGTGA. After removal of 5 bases from V and 5 bases from J, the junction contained 5 bases not matched to a gene.

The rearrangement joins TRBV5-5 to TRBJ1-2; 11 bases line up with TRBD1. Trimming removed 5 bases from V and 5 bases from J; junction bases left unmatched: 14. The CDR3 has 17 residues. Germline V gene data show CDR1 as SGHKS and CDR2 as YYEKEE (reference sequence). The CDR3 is CASSSGTGGTSRYGYTF. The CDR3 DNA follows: TGTGCCAGCAGTTCCGGGACAGGGGGTACCTCACGGTATGGCTACACCTTC.